The 23 T cell receptor beta chains given below trace back to one sample, sequenced in a study of shared clonotypes between healthy human individuals. Profiled with immunoSEQ multiplex PCR; TCRdb holds only in-frame clones, not every one. The data contain fewer than 3 million clones, 85% to 95% of them singletons. Sample: naive CD4+ T cells from PBMCs. Subset described: CD45RA+ positively selected. The receptors stem from a man younger than 35 in good health. Some clones in this sample may be carry-over from other donors' samples.

The rearrangement uses TRBV11-2 and TRBJ2-6; 11 bases map to TRBD1. Germline loops: CDR1 SGHAT, CDR2 FQNNGV. The V gene end was trimmed by 2 bases and the J gene end by 3 bases; junction bases not matched to a gene: 9. The CDR3 length is 19 residues. The chain's CDR3 is CASSLSPGQGGLGANVLTF. CDR3 DNA sequence: TGTGCCAGCAGCTTATCCCCGGGACAGGGGGGGCTTGGGGCCAACGTCCTGACTTTC.

The V and J genes are TRBV19 and TRBJ2-1, with a weak D call TRBD2 (6 bases). Trimming pared 2 bases from V and 4 bases from J, leaving 24 bases between. The CDR3 totals 19 residues. Germline V lookup: CDR1 LNHDA, CDR2 SQIVND (reference sequence). Written as DNA, the CDR3 is TGTGCCAGTAGTATATTGTCGACAGCCGGGAGTAAGAGATACAATGAGCAGTTCTTC. Its translation is CASSILSTAGSKRYNEQFF.

The chain employs TRBV4-1 and TRBJ2-5; 14 bases match TRBD2. This CDR3 is built from 16 residues. V gave up 1 base and J gave up 4 bases; unmatched junction bases: 2. Germline assignment: CDR1 MGHRA and CDR2 YSYEKL. Here the CDR3 DNA reads TGCGCCAGCAGCCAAGTCGGACTAGCGGGAGGAGAGACCCAGTACTTC. This gives the protein CASSQVGLAGGETQYF.

This chain connects TRBV29-1 to TRBJ1-1; D gene unclear. This CDR3 is built from 13 residues. Trimming pared 0 bases from V and 6 bases from J, leaving 11 bases between. Per the germline V gene, CDR1 is SQVTM and CDR2 is ANQGSEA. The CDR3 region is CSVEDLLRAEAFF. Here the CDR3 DNA reads TGCAGCGTTGAAGATCTTCTCAGAGCTGAAGCTTTCTTT.

V and J are TRBV30 and TRBJ2-7; D gene uncertain. Germline V gene data show CDR1 as GTSNPN and CDR2 as SVGIG (reference sequence). This CDR3 spans 10 amino acids. Trimming removed 7 bases at V and 2 bases at J, with 6 bases between. In DNA form, the CDR3 reads TGTGCCTCAGGACCCTACGAGCAGTACTTC. Translated, it gives CASGPYEQYF.

The chain is built from TRBV28 and TRBJ1-2; 10 positions match TRBD1. The CDR3 has 16 amino acids. Trimming removed 5 bases from V and 3 bases from J; junction bases left unmatched: 9. The germline V gene encodes CDR1 MDHEN and CDR2 SYDVKM. The CDR3 reads CASSPPTGQGYYGYTF. The CDR3 DNA follows: TGTGCCAGCAGTCCACCTACGGGACAGGGGTACTATGGCTACACCTTC.

The chain's CDR3 is CASSFVRGTNSPLHF. The CDR3 nucleotides read TGTGCCAGCAGTTTCGTGAGGGGGACAAATTCACCCCTCCACTTT. The gene calls are TRBV27 and TRBJ1-6, with D maybe TRBD1 (6 bases). Germline lookup yields CDR1 MNHEY and CDR2 SMNVEV (reference sequence). V lost 3 bases, J lost 7 bases, and 13 bases lay in between. This CDR3 has 15 residues.

The chain uses TRBV5-1 and TRBJ2-2; D ambiguous. The CDR3 runs 13 residues. Germline V gene sequence: CDR1 SGHRS, CDR2 YFSETQ. V was clipped by 3 bases and J by 2 bases, with 5 bases between them. This chain's CDR3 is CASSYDNTGELFF. In DNA form, the CDR3 reads TGCGCCAGCAGCTACGACAACACCGGGGAGCTGTTTTTT.

This clone is a singleton in its sample. The CDR3 sequence: CASTKDRSNEKLFF. The CDR3 coding sequence is TGTGCCAGCACAAAGGACAGGTCTAATGAAAAACTGTTTTTT. The chain joins TRBV6-4 to TRBJ1-4, with 7 bases identical to TRBD1. After removal of 7 bases from V and 3 bases from J, the junction contained 5 bases not matched to a gene. The CDR3 consists of 14 residues. CDR1 and CDR2 from the germline V gene are MRHNA and SNTAGT.

The V and J genes are TRBV11-2 and TRBJ1-2, with D uncertain. CDR3 length: 13 residues. Trimming stripped 2 bases from V and 8 bases from J, with 12 bases between. From germline, CDR1 is SGHAT and CDR2 FQNNGV. The CDR3 nucleotides are TGTGCCAGCAGCTTATCCAGAGATGGAGGCTACACCTTC. It codes for CASSLSRDGGYTF.

This chain uses TRBV5-1 with TRBJ2-1; the D is unclear. V lost 0 bases to trimming and J lost 4 bases, with 8 bases between them. From germline, CDR1 is SGHRS and CDR2 YFSETQ. The CDR3 covers 14 residues. This chain's CDR3 is CASSLAQNYNEQFF. In nucleotides, the CDR3 is TGCGCCAGCAGCTTGGCACAGAATTACAATGAGCAGTTCTTC. Combining the CDR3 with reference TRBV5-1 and TRBJ2-1 gives the whole variable domain KAGVTQTPRYLIKTRGQQVTLSCSPISGHRSVSWYQQTPGQGLQFLFEYFSETQRNKGNFPGRFSGRQFSNSRSEMNVSTLELGDSALYLCASSLAQNYNEQFFGPGTRLTVL.

The rearrangement joins TRBV9 to TRBJ2-7, with TRBD2 identical over 8 bases. Germline V lookup: CDR1 SGDLS, CDR2 YYNGEE. Trimming removed 1 base from V and 4 bases from J; junction bases left unmatched: 22. CDR3 length: 20 amino acids. The CDR3 DNA is TGTGCCAGCAGCGTACCCATACATTCGCCACCGGGACTAGGATCTTACGAGCAGTACTTC. It yields the protein CASSVPIHSPPGLGSYEQYF.

This chain's CDR3 is CARRQLPGRLAGEGYEQYF. CDR3 DNA sequence: TGCGCCAGGAGACAACTCCCCGGGCGACTAGCGGGAGAGGGCTACGAGCAGTACTTC. This chain uses TRBV23-1 with TRBJ2-7; 12 bases match TRBD2. Being an ORF, TRBV23-1 has a function that is uncertain. The V segment lost 9 bases and the J segment 3 bases; nucleotides outside the gene matches: 21. CDR3 length: 19 residues.

The gene calls are TRBV19 and TRBJ1-1, with D unclear. Germline assignment: CDR1 LNHDA and CDR2 SQIVND (reference sequence). The CDR3 sequence is 14 residues long. Trimming took off 2 bases at V and 2 bases at J, with 9 bases between the two ends. The CDR3 coding sequence is TGTGCCAGTAGTATACAGTGGGGAAACACTGAAGCTTTCTTT. Its translation: CASSIQWGNTEAFF.

The chain recombines TRBV7-6 with TRBJ1-4; D call uncertain. CDR1 SGHVS and CDR2 FNYEAQ come from the germline V gene. The CDR3 sequence is 14 residues long. Trimming removed 7 bases at V and 8 bases at J, with 17 bases between. The CDR3 DNA follows: TGTGCCAGCAAAGAGACGGAGGCGTCGGAAAAACTGTTTTTT. It is translated as CASKETEASEKLFF.

The chain joins TRBV6-5 to TRBJ2-1; D gene unclear. This CDR3 is built from 13 residues. Trimming took 6 bases from V and 5 from J, leaving 11 bases between them. Germline assignment: CDR1 MNHEY and CDR2 SVGAGI. As DNA, the CDR3 is TGTGCCAGCAGGAGATCCTCTGACAATGAGCAGTTCTTC. Protein: CASRRSSDNEQFF.

Worth noting for this clone: This sample also contains other DNA sequences that code for the same CDR3. The V and J genes are TRBV5-1 and TRBJ2-3, with D possibly TRBD1 on 5 matching bases. Per germline, CDR1 SGHRS and CDR2 YFSETQ. CDR3 length: 15 amino acids. V was trimmed by 0 bases and J by 0 bases, leaving 8 bases between them. DNA of the CDR3: TGCGCCAGCAGCTTGGGACAGAGCAGCACAGATACGCAGTATTTT. This sequence encodes CASSLGQSSTDTQYF.

Notes on this clone: This sample also contains other DNA sequences that code for the same CDR3. The chain links TRBV7-2 to TRBJ2-1; TRBD2 agrees at 7 bases. V shed 6 bases and J 0 bases; nucleotides not matched to a gene: 5. The CDR3 contains 15 residues. Germline-derived CDR1 and CDR2 are SGHTA and FQGNSA. CDR3 region: CASSRAGDSYNEQFF. CDR3 DNA: TGTGCCAGCAGTCGTGCGGGGGACTCCTACAATGAGCAGTTCTTC.

This chain links TRBV15 with TRBJ1-5; D possibly corresponds to TRBD1 (6 bases). Germline CDR1 reads LNHNV; CDR2 reads YYDKDF (reference sequence). The CDR3 totals 14 residues. The ends were cut back, 4 bases at V and 6 bases at J, with 13 bases in the middle. CDR3 residues: CATSIEQGGQPQHF. In nucleotides, the CDR3 is TGTGCCACCAGCATCGAACAGGGAGGTCAGCCCCAGCATTTT.

This sequence joins TRBV5-1 and TRBJ2-7; no clear D gene. The CDR3 runs to 15 residues. Germline assignment: CDR1 SGHRS and CDR2 YFSETQ. V gave up 2 bases and J gave up 2 bases, with 14 bases separating them. CDR3 in amino acids: CASSLQQTITYEQYF. In DNA form, the CDR3 reads TGCGCCAGCAGCTTACAACAGACAATAACCTACGAGCAGTACTTC. Complete variable domain (other parts from reference TRBV5-1 and TRBJ2-7): KAGVTQTPRYLIKTRGQQVTLSCSPISGHRSVSWYQQTPGQGLQFLFEYFSETQRNKGNFPGRFSGRQFSNSRSEMNVSTLELGDSALYLCASSLQQTITYEQYFGPGTRLTVT.

V and J are TRBV19 and TRBJ1-5, with D unclear. V was clipped by 8 bases and J by 0 bases, with 23 bases between them. The CDR3 totals 18 residues. Germline CDR1 and CDR2: LNHDA and SQIVND (reference sequence). CDR3 in DNA: TGTGCCAGTCGACGAGGGCAGCTAACCACGGCTAGCAATCAGCCCCAGCATTTT. The encoded protein is CASRRGQLTTASNQPQHF.

This chain joins TRBV7-2 and TRBJ2-1; D may be TRBD2 (6 bases). With 1 base removed from V and 7 bases from J, the gap between germline ends came to 17 bases. Germline assignment: CDR1 SGHTA and CDR2 FQGNSA. The CDR3 spans 16 residues. The CDR3 reads CASSLGASAGRNEQFF. CDR3 nucleotide sequence: TGTGCCAGCAGCTTAGGCGCTAGCGCAGGGCGTAATGAGCAGTTCTTC.

The chain has TRBV12-5 and TRBJ1-1; TRBD1 is a possible D gene (6 bases). The V gene's germline CDR1 is LGHNT and CDR2 FRNRAP. The CDR3 runs to 18 residues. The V end lost 0 bases, the J end lost 1 base, and 18 bases lay between the germline ends. In nucleotides, the CDR3 is TGTGCTAGTGGTTTGGTACGTGGGGGCCTGGACGAGAACACTGAAGCTTTCTTT. Translation gives CASGLVRGGLDENTEAFF.